The T cell receptor beta chain described here comes from a study of technical replicates of blood from a few donors. Generated by immunoSEQ multiplex PCR, the TCRdb table keeps only in-frame clones and is missing some. The data hold under 75,000 clones, with roughly 92% observed a single time. Sequences were obtained from PBMCs. This TCR came from a human donor in good health. Some clones in this sample may be carry-over from other donors' samples.

The CDR3 DNA reads as TGTGCCAGCAGCTTTACAGGGGCAAGCTCCTACAATGAGCAGTTCTTC. Translation gives CASSFTGASSYNEQFF. The rearrangement uses TRBV7-2 and TRBJ2-1; 7 bases are a match to TRBD1. CDR1 and CDR2 (germline): SGHTA, FQGNSA. CDR3 length: 16 residues. V gave up 3 bases and J gave up 0 bases; unmatched junction bases: 5. Together with reference TRBV7-2 and TRBJ2-1, the CDR3 gives the full variable domain: GAGVSQSPSNKVTEKGKDVELRCDPISGHTALYWYRQSLGQGLEFLIYFQGNSAPDKSGLPSDRFSAERTGGSVSTLTIQRTQQEDSAVYLCASSFTGASSYNEQFFGPGTRLTVL.